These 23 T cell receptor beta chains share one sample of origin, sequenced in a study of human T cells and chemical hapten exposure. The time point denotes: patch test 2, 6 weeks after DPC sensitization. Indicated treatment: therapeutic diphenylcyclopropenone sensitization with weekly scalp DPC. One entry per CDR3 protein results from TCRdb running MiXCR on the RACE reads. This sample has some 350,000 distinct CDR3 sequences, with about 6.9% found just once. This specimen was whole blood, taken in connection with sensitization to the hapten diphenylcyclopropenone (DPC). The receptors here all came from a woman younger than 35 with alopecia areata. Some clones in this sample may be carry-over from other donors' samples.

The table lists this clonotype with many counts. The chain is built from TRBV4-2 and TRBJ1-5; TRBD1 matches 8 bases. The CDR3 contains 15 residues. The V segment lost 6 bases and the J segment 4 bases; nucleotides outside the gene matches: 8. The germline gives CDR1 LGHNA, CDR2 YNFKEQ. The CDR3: CASRPYGQGNQPQHF. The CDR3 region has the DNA TGTGCCAGCAGACCGTATGGACAGGGAAATCAGCCCCAGCATTTT.

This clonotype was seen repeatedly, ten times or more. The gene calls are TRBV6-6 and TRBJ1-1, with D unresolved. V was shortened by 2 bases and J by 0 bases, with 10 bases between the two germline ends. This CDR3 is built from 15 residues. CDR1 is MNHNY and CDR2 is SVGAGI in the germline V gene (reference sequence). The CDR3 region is CASSYIGQLNTEAFF. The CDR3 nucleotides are TGTGCCAGCAGTTACATAGGGCAGCTGAACACTGAAGCTTTCTTT.

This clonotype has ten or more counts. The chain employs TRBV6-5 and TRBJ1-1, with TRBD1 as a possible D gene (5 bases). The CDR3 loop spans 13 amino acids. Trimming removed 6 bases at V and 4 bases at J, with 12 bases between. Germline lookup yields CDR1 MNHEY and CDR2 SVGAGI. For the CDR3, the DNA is TGTGCCAGCAGCTCCGGGACGGGCACTGAAGCTTTCTTT. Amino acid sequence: CASSSGTGTEAFF.

CDR3 sequence (DNA): TGTGCCAGCAGCTCCTCGTCCGGGACAGGGTATCAGCCCCAGCATTTT. It specifies CASSSSSGTGYQPQHF. This rearrangement joins TRBV7-8 to TRBJ1-5, with 9 bases matching TRBD1. The V segment lost 4 bases and the J segment 5 bases; nucleotides outside the gene matches: 9. Germline CDR1 SGHVS, CDR2 FQNEAQ. The CDR3 extends over 16 amino acids.

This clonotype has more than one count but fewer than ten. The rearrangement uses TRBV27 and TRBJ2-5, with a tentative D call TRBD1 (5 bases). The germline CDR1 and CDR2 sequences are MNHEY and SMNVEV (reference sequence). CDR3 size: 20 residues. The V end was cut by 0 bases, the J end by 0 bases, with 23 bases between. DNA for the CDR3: TGTGCCAGCAGTTTATCAGGTGGGGCCGCCCGTTCGCGCAACCAAGAGACCCAGTACTTC. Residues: CASSLSGGAARSRNQETQYF.

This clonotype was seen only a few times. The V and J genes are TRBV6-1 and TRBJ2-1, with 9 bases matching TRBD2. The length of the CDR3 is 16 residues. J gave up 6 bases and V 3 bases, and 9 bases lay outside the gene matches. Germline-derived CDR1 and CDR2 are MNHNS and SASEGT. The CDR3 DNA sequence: TGTGCCAGCAGTGAGGGTAGCGGGGGAAACTCCAATGAGCAGTTCTTC. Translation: CASSEGSGGNSNEQFF.

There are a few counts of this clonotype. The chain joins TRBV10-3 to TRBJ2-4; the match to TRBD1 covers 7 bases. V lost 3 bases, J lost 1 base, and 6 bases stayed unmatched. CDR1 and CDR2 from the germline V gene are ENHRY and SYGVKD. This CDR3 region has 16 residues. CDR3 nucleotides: TGTGCCATCAGTGAAATGAGCAGGGGGGCCAAAAACATTCAGTACTTC. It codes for CAISEMSRGAKNIQYF.

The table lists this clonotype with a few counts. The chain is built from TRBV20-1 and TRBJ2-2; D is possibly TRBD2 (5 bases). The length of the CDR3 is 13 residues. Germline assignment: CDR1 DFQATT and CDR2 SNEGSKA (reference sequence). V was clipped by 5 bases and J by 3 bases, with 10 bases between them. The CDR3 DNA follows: TGCAGTGCTGGGAACGGGGACACCGGGGAGCTGTTTTTT. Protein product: CSAGNGDTGELFF.

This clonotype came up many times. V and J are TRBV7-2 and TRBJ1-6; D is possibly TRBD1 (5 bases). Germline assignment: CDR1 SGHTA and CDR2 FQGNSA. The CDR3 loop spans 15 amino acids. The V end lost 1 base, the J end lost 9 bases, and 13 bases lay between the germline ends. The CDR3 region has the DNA TGTGCCAGCAGCTTAGTCAGGGCTAAAGGTTCACCCCTCCACTTT. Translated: CASSLVRAKGSPLHF.

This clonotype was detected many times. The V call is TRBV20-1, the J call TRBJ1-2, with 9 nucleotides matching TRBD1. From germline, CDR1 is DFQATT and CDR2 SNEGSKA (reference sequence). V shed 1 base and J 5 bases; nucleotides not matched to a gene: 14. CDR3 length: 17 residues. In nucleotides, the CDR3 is TGCAGTGCTAGAGGCATGGCTGTCGGGACAGGGAAGTATGGCTACACCTTC. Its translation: CSARGMAVGTGKYGYTF.

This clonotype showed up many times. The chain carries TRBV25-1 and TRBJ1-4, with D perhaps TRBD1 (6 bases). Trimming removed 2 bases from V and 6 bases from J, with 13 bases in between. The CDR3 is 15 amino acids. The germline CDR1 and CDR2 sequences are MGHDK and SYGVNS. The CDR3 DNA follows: TGTGCCAGCAGTGAACGGGGGGCATCTTATGAAAAACTGTTTTTT. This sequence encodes CASSERGASYEKLFF.

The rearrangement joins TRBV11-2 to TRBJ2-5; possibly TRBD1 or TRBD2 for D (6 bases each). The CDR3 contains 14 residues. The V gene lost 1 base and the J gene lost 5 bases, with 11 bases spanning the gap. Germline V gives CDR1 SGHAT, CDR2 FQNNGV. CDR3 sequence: CASSLGLGGETQYF. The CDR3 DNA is TGTGCCAGCAGCTTAGGACTAGGGGGGGAGACCCAGTACTTC.

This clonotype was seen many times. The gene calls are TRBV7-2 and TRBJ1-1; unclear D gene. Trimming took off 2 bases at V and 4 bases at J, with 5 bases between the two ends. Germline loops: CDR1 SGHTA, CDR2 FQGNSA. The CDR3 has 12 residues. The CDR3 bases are TGTGCCAGCAGCTTAAGGGCCACTGAAGCTTTCTTT. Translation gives CASSLRATEAFF. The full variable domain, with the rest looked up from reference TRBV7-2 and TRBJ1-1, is GAGVSQSPSNKVTEKGKDVELRCDPISGHTALYWYRQSLGQGLEFLIYFQGNSAPDKSGLPSDRFSAERTGGSVSTLTIQRTQQEDSAVYLCASSLRATEAFFGQGTRLTVV.

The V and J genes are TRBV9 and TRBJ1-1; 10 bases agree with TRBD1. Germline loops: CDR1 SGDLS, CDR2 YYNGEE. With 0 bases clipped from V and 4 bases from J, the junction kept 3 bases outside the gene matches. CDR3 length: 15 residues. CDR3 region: CASSVGGTGATEAFF. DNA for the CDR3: TGTGCCAGCAGCGTAGGGGGGACAGGGGCCACTGAAGCTTTCTTT.

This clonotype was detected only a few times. The CDR3 is CSASGGLAEYNEQFF. The CDR3 coding sequence is TGCAGTGCTAGCGGAGGACTAGCGGAGTACAATGAGCAGTTCTTC. J is TRBJ2-1 and V is TRBV20-1, with 10 bases identical to TRBD2. Germline CDR1 is DFQATT and CDR2 is SNEGSKA (reference sequence). CDR3 length equals 15 residues. V was pared by 3 bases and J by 4 bases, with 6 bases of the junction left unmatched.

The CDR3 DNA sequence: TGTGCCAGCAGCCCCTCTTTTGAGGCGAGCACAGATACGCAGTATTTT. This sequence encodes CASSPSFEASTDTQYF. The chain uses TRBV7-2 and TRBJ2-3, with D uncertain. The germline gives CDR1 SGHTA, CDR2 FQGNSA. V lost 5 bases and J lost 0, with 15 bases in between. CDR3 length: 16 residues.

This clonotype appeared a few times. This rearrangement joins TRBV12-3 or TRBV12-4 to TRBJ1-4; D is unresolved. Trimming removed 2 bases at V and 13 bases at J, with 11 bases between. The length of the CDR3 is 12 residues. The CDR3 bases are TGTGCCAGCAGTTTAAGGCCCTCCGGACTGTTTTTT. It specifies CASSLRPSGLFF.

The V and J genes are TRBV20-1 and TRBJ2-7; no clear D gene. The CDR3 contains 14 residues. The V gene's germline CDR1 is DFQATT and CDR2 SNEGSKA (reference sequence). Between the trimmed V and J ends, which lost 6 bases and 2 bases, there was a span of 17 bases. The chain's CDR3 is CSAPPGPVPYEQYF. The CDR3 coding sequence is TGCAGTGCGCCCCCCGGGCCCGTCCCCTACGAGCAGTACTTC.

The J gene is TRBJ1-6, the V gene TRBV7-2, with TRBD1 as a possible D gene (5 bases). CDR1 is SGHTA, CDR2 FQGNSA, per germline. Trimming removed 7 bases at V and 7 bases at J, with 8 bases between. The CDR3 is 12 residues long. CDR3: CASTYRNSPLHF. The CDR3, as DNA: TGTGCCAGCACTTACAGGAATTCACCCCTCCACTTT.

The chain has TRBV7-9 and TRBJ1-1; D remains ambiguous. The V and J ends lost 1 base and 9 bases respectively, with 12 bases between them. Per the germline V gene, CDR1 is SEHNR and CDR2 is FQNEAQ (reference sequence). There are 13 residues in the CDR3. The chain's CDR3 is CASSLGAQPKAFF. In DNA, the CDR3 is TGTGCCAGCAGCTTAGGTGCCCAACCCAAAGCTTTCTTT.

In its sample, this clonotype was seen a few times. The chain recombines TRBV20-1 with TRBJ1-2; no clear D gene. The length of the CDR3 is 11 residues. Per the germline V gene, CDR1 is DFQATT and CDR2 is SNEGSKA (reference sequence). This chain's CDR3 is CNAWADYGYTF. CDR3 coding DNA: TGCAATGCCTGGGCTGACTATGGCTACACCTTC.

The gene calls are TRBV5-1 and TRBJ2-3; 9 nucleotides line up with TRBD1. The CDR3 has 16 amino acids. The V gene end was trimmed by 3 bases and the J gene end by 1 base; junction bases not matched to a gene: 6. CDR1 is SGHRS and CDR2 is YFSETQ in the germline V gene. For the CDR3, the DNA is TGCGCCAGCAGCTCTACAGGGGGCCGGGGCACAGATACGCAGTATTTT. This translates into CASSSTGGRGTDTQYF. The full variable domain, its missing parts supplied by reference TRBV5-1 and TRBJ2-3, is KAGVTQTPRYLIKTRGQQVTLSCSPISGHRSVSWYQQTPGQGLQFLFEYFSETQRNKGNFPGRFSGRQFSNSRSEMNVSTLELGDSALYLCASSSTGGRGTDTQYFGPGTRLTVL.

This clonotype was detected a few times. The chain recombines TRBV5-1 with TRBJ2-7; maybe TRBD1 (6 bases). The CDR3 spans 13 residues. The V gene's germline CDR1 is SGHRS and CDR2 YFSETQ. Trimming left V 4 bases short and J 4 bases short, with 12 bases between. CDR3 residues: CASSPGTLYEQYF. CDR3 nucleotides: TGCGCCAGCAGCCCCGGGACACTTTACGAGCAGTACTTC.